This T cell receptor beta chain was found in a study of blood T cell repertoires in COVID-19. For the study at large: From the United States, Italy and Spain came samples of acute and convalescent COVID-19. PBMCs, B-cell-depleted T cells, or T cells provided the cDNA or gDNA that made up the material.

CDR1 and CDR2 from the germline V gene are SQVTM and ANQGSEA. The V end lost 2 bases, the J end lost 0 bases, and 8 bases lay between the germline ends. This CDR3 has 14 residues. How the authors handled the data: Amplification of reference gene primers was used by the study to estimate nucleated cell counts. Using immunoSEQ multiplex PCR, the repertoire was profiled, and TCRdb retains in-frame clones only, with some absent. The D gene and trimming were derived from the DNA, and the V and J assignments and clone size from that table. This sample has 30,000 to 40,000 clones; about 86% occur once, and the top ten carry approximately 5.7%.

Specimen: peripheral blood. The receptor was isolated from an elderly woman with active or convalescent COVID-19. The V call is TRBV29-1, the J call TRBJ1-5; D ambiguous. The CDR3 DNA sequence: TGCAGCGTTGAAAGACTCGATAGCAATCAGCCCCAGCATTTT. It yields the protein CSVERLDSNQPQHF.